Below, 22 T cell receptor beta chains from the same sample are listed, as sequenced in a study of T and B cells in COVID-19 patients (dated by TCRdb to the early 2020s). Genomic DNA extracted from blood was used in amounts of roughly 250-550 ng for amplification of TRB repertoires. Sequencing took place on an Illumina MiSeq. TRB rearrangements were amplified by multiplex PCR with BIOMED2 TRB-A/B primer pools. TCRdb took the public reads, trimmed them with fastp at Q25, ran MiXCR for clone calling and kept in-frame beta chains. Records with the same CDR3 protein are collapsed into one entry carrying the most frequent genes and DNA. For this sample there are several thousand distinct CDR3 sequences; 20% to 30% appear just once. The ten largest clones represent roughly 15% of the sample. Sequencing was done on a sample of blood. These receptors originate from a human donor with active COVID-19.

The CDR3 region is CASSLTSGSNTGELFF. As DNA, the CDR3 is TGCGCCAGCAGTTTAACTAGCGGGTCGAACACCGGGGAGCTGTTTTTT. V usage is TRBV5-1 and J usage is TRBJ2-2; 9 bases align to TRBD2. Germline V gives CDR1 SGHRS, CDR2 YFSETQ. The V segment lost 5 bases and the J segment 0 bases; nucleotides outside the gene matches: 5. The CDR3 sequence is 16 residues long.

This clonotype is large in the sample. The chain carries TRBV29-1 and TRBJ2-2; 12 nucleotides line up with TRBD2. Germline CDR1 is SQVTM and CDR2 is ANQGSEA. J was trimmed by 4 bases and V by 6 bases; bases with no gene match: 6. CDR3 length equals 15 residues. The CDR3 loop is CSVGTSGRFTGELFF. DNA for the CDR3: TGCAGCGTGGGCACTAGCGGGAGGTTCACCGGGGAGCTGTTTTTT.

This sequence joins TRBV6-4 and TRBJ2-1; 9 positions agree with TRBD2. From germline, CDR1 is MRHNA and CDR2 SNTAGT. The length of the CDR3 is 15 residues. Unmatched junction bases numbered 3, after V lost 0 bases and J lost 6 bases. CDR3 sequence (DNA): TGTGCCAGCAGTGACTCAAGCGGGGGGTCCAATGAGCAGTTCTTC. Translating gives CASSDSSGGSNEQFF.

This clonotype is medium-sized within its sample. The CDR3 DNA reads as TGTGCCAGCAGTTACATGGGAGGATACAATGAGCAGTTCTTC. Residues: CASSYMGGYNEQFF. This chain links TRBV6-6 with TRBJ2-1; possible D gene TRBD2, 6 bases. The CDR3 totals 14 residues. The V gene's germline CDR1 is MNHNY and CDR2 SVGAGI (reference sequence). Deletions cut 2 bases from V and 4 bases from J, with 9 bases between.

The V and J genes are TRBV20-1 and TRBJ2-4; TRBD2 might be the D (5 bases). The germline gives CDR1 DFQATT, CDR2 SNEGSKA (reference sequence). There are 12 residues in the CDR3. Trimming shortened V by 6 bases and J by 8 bases, and 14 bases separated the two germline ends. The CDR3 DNA reads as TGCAGTGCGATCCGGGGATCCCACATTCAGTACTTC. Its protein is CSAIRGSHIQYF.

The chain is built from TRBV27 and TRBJ2-3; TRBD2 aligns across 12 bases. The CDR3 extends over 15 amino acids. V trimming: 5 bases; J trimming: 2 bases; junction bases outside the gene matches: 2. CDR1 is MNHEY and CDR2 is SMNVEV in the germline V gene (reference sequence). Here the CDR3 DNA reads TGTGCCAGCAGTCGACTAGCGGGGGCCACAGATACGCAGTATTTT. Its translation is CASSRLAGATDTQYF.

This clonotype is termed medium-sized. This chain connects TRBV29-1 to TRBJ2-2, with a tentative D call TRBD1 (6 bases). Per germline, CDR1 SQVTM and CDR2 ANQGSEA. This CDR3 spans 14 amino acids. Trimming took 3 bases from V and 4 from J, leaving 12 bases between them. In DNA form, the CDR3 reads TGCAGCGTTGAGTCCAGGGGTGGCACCGGGGAGCTGTTTTTT. It translates to CSVESRGGTGELFF.

A few counts support this clonotype. This chain's CDR3 is CASSLGRIDEQYF. In DNA, the CDR3 is TGTGCCAGCAGTTTAGGGAGGATTGACGAGCAGTACTTC. The chain links TRBV27 to TRBJ2-7, with D maybe TRBD2 (6 bases). The CDR3 covers 13 residues. The V gene's germline CDR1 is MNHEY and CDR2 SMNVEV (reference sequence). V shed 2 bases and J shed 5 bases, with 10 bases lying between them.

The rearrangement uses TRBV6-2 or TRBV6-3 and TRBJ1-4, with TRBD1 matching 7 bases. V gave up 4 bases and J gave up 7 bases; unmatched junction bases: 9. The CDR3 totals 15 residues. Germline values: CDR1 MNHEY, CDR2 SVGEGT. The CDR3 nucleotides read TGTGCCAGCAGTTCCAGCTGGGGACAGAGTGAAAAACTGTTTTTT. It translates to CASSSSWGQSEKLFF.

This clonotype was seen a few times. The gene calls are TRBV6-4 and TRBJ2-2, with 7 bases matching TRBD1. Trimming cost V 5 bases and J 4 bases; bases outside gene matches: 7. Germline CDR1 MRHNA, CDR2 SNTAGT. This CDR3 is built from 15 residues. Here the CDR3 reads CASSPDTGATGELFF. In nucleotides, the CDR3 is TGTGCCAGCAGTCCTGACACAGGGGCCACCGGGGAGCTGTTTTTT.

This clonotype has only a few counts. J is TRBJ1-3 and V is TRBV30; D not resolved. Germline CDR1 GTSNPN, CDR2 SVGIG (reference sequence). The CDR3 extends over 14 amino acids. V lost 6 bases and J 4 bases, leaving 16 bases between the germline ends. Written as DNA, the CDR3 is TGTGCCTGCCGGAGGGATTCGGCAGGAAACACCATATATTTT. It is translated as CACRRDSAGNTIYF.

This clonotype is medium-sized within its sample. The chain couples TRBV27 to TRBJ2-3; D is undetermined. The CDR3 totals 13 residues. V lost 5 bases to trimming and J lost 0 bases, with 6 bases between them. The V gene's germline CDR1 is MNHEY and CDR2 SMNVEV (reference sequence). The CDR3 nucleotides read TGTGCCAGCAGTGACCTAAGCACAGATACGCAGTATTTT. Translated, it gives CASSDLSTDTQYF.

The chain recombines TRBV6-2 or TRBV6-3 with TRBJ2-1; unclear D gene. The CDR3 sequence is 16 residues long. Germline CDR1 and CDR2: MNHEY and SVGEGT. The V end was cut by 4 bases, the J end by 0 bases, with 13 bases between. The CDR3 coding sequence is TGTGCCAGCAGTTTTTACTCGGGTCTCTCCTACAATGAGCAGTTCTTC. Protein product: CASSFYSGLSYNEQFF.

The CDR3 DNA follows: TGTGCCACCAGCGGACGTACGACTGGGTATGGCTACACCTTC. Protein product: CATSGRTTGYGYTF. This chain links TRBV15 with TRBJ1-2; D unresolved. The V gene lost 5 bases and the J gene lost 5 bases, with 15 bases spanning the gap. The CDR3 totals 14 residues. Germline V gene data show CDR1 as LNHNV and CDR2 as YYDKDF (reference sequence).

This clonotype ranks as medium-sized (0.01 to 0.1%). The chain combines TRBV6-5 with TRBJ1-2; perhaps TRBD1 as D (6 bases). This CDR3 contains 12 residues. CDR1 is MNHEY and CDR2 is SVGAGI in the germline V gene. V shed 0 bases and J shed 8 bases, with 7 bases lying between them. DNA for the CDR3: TGTGCCAGCAGTTACTCGGGGGGCGGCTACACCTTC. It is translated as CASSYSGGGYTF.

The chain is built from TRBV6-2 or TRBV6-3 and TRBJ1-1, with D tentatively TRBD1 (6 bases). Between the trimmed V and J ends, which lost 3 bases and 4 bases, there was a span of 18 bases. Germline values: CDR1 MNHEY, CDR2 SVGEGT. The CDR3 consists of 16 residues. The CDR3 loop reads CASSYYPAGVATEAFF. Here the CDR3 DNA reads TGTGCCAGCAGTTATTATCCGGCAGGGGTCGCCACTGAAGCTTTCTTT.

This chain joins TRBV20-1 and TRBJ2-2; D uncertain. The germline CDR1 and CDR2 sequences are DFQATT and SNEGSKA (reference sequence). Trimming cost V 3 bases and J 3 bases, with 8 bases left between them. CDR3 size: 13 residues. The CDR3 bases are TGCAGTGCTAGTGGTGGGTACACCGGGGAGCTGTTTTTT. Its protein product is CSASGGYTGELFF.

The chain couples TRBV6-4 to TRBJ2-3, with 9 bases matching TRBD2. Germline CDR1 reads MRHNA; CDR2 reads SNTAGT. Germline trimming cut 5 bases from V and 6 bases from J; bases unmatched to any gene: 12. This CDR3 region has 16 residues. CDR3 sequence reads: CASSSTSGGHGDTQYF. CDR3 nucleotide sequence: TGTGCCAGCAGTAGTACCAGCGGGGGGCATGGGGATACGCAGTATTTT.

This clonotype was observed a handful of times. The V gene is TRBV7-6, the J gene TRBJ2-5, with D perhaps TRBD2 (6 bases). The CDR3 runs 19 residues. Germline loops: CDR1 SGHVS, CDR2 FNYEAQ. The V end lost 3 bases, the J end lost 4 bases, and 27 bases lay between the germline ends. CDR3 in amino acids: CASSFRSRQGLFYRETQYF. The CDR3 DNA follows: TGTGCCAGCAGCTTTCGGTCGCGGCAGGGACTTTTCTATCGAGAGACCCAGTACTTC.

The CDR3 nucleotides read TGTGCCAGCAGCCAAAGAGGAGGGCGGAAGGTGGCCACTGAAGCTTTCTTT. Amino acids: CASSQRGGRKVATEAFF. The chain links TRBV12-3 or TRBV12-4 to TRBJ1-1; D call uncertain. The CDR3 is 17 residues long. With 6 bases removed from V and 4 bases from J, the gap between germline ends came to 24 bases.

This clonotype is labeled medium-sized. The chain combines TRBV6-2 or TRBV6-3 with TRBJ2-1; 8 nucleotides line up with TRBD2. CDR1 is MNHEY and CDR2 is SVGEGT in the germline V gene. The length of the CDR3 is 15 residues. V shed 7 bases, J shed 4 bases, and the junction held 9 bases outside the gene matches. CDR3 region: CASTPGGDLYNEQFF. The CDR3, as DNA: TGTGCCAGCACCCCCGGGGGGGACTTATACAATGAGCAGTTCTTC.

This clonotype was counted a few times. V is TRBV5-4 and J is TRBJ1-1; 7 nucleotides line up with TRBD1. There are 14 residues in the CDR3. Germline loops: CDR1 SGHNT, CDR2 YYREEE (reference sequence). Trimming took 2 bases from V and 9 from J; bases not matched to a gene: 10. The CDR3 DNA follows: TGTGCCAGCAGCTTTAAAGATAGACAGGGACAAGCTTTCTTT. It is translated as CASSFKDRQGQAFF.